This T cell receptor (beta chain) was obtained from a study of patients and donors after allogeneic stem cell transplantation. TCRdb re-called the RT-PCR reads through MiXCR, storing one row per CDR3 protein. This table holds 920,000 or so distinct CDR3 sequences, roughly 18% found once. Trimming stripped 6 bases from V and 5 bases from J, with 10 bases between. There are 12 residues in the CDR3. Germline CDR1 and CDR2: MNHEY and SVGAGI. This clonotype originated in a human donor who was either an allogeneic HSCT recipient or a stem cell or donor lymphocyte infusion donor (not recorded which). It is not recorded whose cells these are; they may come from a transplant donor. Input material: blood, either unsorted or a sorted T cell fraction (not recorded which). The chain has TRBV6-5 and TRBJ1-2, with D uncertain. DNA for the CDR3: TGTGCCAGCAGCCACGTGGGATATGGCTACACCTTC. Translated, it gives CASSHVGYGYTF.